The sequence of this TCR beta chain was determined in a study of CD8 T cells in Susac syndrome. V lost 5 bases to trimming and J lost 0 bases, with 11 bases between them. From germline, CDR1 is SEHNR and CDR2 FQNEAQ (reference sequence). The CDR3 consists of 16 residues. The study's findings and limits: It was acknowledged in the study that its TCR sequencing and HLA analysis involved a relatively small number of individuals.

CD8+ and CD4+ T cells from blood underwent TCR beta sequencing. The authors reverse transcribed roughly 0.45 to 1 ug RNA with random hexamers. TCRdb used MiXCR to reprocess the immunoSEQ multiplex PCR reads, holding one entry per CDR3 protein. The repertoire holds 90,000 to 150,000 distinct CDR3 sequences, roughly 93% seen once, with approximately 0.097% in the top ten. Remarks on this clonotype: Its matching antigen is unknown.

Source material: CD4+ T cells from PBMCs. The gene calls are TRBV7-9 and TRBJ2-6; no reliable D call. This clonotype was obtained from a human donor with multiple sclerosis. DNA of the CDR3: TGTGCCAGCAGCCGAACCGTCGGCTCTGGGGCCAACGTCCTGACTTTC. This encodes CASSRTVGSGANVLTF.